The rows below give T cell receptor beta chains drawn from one sample of a study of blood T cell repertoires in COVID-19. Assay used: immunoSEQ multiplex PCR; TCRdb lists only in-frame clones, some missing. The sample yields around 53,000 clones, 80% to 90% seen once. The sequencing input was peripheral blood. These receptors were obtained from a woman aged 55-69 years with COVID-19, enrolled during active disease. Each CDR3 is given with its conserved first and last residue. Each record gives: D gene, clone size, J gene, V gene, CDR3 protein, CDR3 DNA. D genes are given only for firm matches. A row's size may be missing; if present it is once, few, many or a size class.

-	-	TRBJ1-6	TRBV11-3	CASSSTPGNSPLHF	TGTGCCAGCAGCTCCACCCCAGGGAATTCACCCCTCCACTTT
TRBD2	-	TRBJ2-3	TRBV2	CASSRIPGLALPDTQYF	TGTGCCAGCAGTCGTATTCCGGGACTAGCGCTACCAGATACGCAGTATTTT
TRBD1	once	TRBJ1-2	TRBV28	CASSAPGQGALSYGYTF	TGTGCCAGCAGTGCCCCAGGACAGGGGGCGCTAAGCTATGGCTACACCTTC
-	-	TRBJ1-5	TRBV2	CASSDRGNQPQHF	TGTGCCAGCAGTGATAGGGGTAATCAGCCCCAGCATTTT
TRBD1	-	TRBJ2-7	TRBV6-6	CASSRDRGASYEQYF	TGTGCCAGCAGTAGGGACAGGGGGGCCTCCTACGAGCAGTACTTC
-	-	TRBJ2-5	TRBV27	CASRPPGDRGTQYF	TGTGCCAGCCGCCCCCCGGGGGATCGGGGGACCCAGTACTTC
TRBD2	-	TRBJ2-7	TRBV7-2	CASSLGPAGGSQFYEQYF	TGTGCCAGCAGCTTAGGCCCAGCGGGAGGGTCCCAATTCTACGAGCAGTACTTC
TRBD1	once	TRBJ1-2	TRBV3-1/TRBV3-2	CASSQTDRVLYGYTF	TGTGCCAGCAGCCAAACGGACAGGGTACTATATGGCTACACCTTC
TRBD1	-	TRBJ2-1	TRBV9	CASSAGPDRVSEQFF	TGTGCCAGCAGCGCAGGACCGGACAGGGTGAGTGAGCAGTTCTTC
TRBD2	few	TRBJ2-3	TRBV19	CASSTAGAWGTDTQYF	TGTGCCAGTAGTACAGCGGGAGCTTGGGGGACAGATACGCAGTATTTT
-	once	TRBJ2-7	TRBV5-4	CASRGPSYEQYF	TGTGCCAGCAGGGGCCCCTCCTACGAGCAGTACTTC
TRBD1	-	TRBJ2-3	TRBV27	CASSKTGFGTDTQYF	TGTGCCAGCAGCAAGACAGGGTTCGGCACAGATACGCAGTATTTT
TRBD2	-	TRBJ2-7	TRBV6-2/TRBV6-3	CASSYSGLAGAGEQYF	TGTGCCAGCAGTTACTCCGGCCTAGCGGGAGCCGGGGAGCAGTACTTC
TRBD1	-	TRBJ2-1	TRBV15	CATSRAGTGTDEQFF	TGTGCCACCAGCAGAGCCGGGACAGGGACCGATGAGCAGTTCTTC
-	-	TRBJ1-5	TRBV5-4	CASSGYTGLLGNQPQHF	TGTGCCAGCAGCGGATATACAGGATTGTTGGGCAATCAGCCCCAGCATTTT
-	-	TRBJ2-2	TRBV30	CAWNGRQDTGELFF	TGTGCCTGGAACGGTCGGCAGGACACCGGGGAGCTGTTTTTT
-	-	TRBJ1-2	TRBV30	CAWSVAGYGYTF	TGTGCCTGGAGTGTCGCGGGATATGGCTACACCTTC
-	-	TRBJ2-2	TRBV3-1/TRBV3-2	CASSQLAGNAGELFF	TGTGCCAGCAGCCAGCTTGCCGGTAACGCCGGGGAGCTGTTTTTT
TRBD1	-	TRBJ1-2	TRBV25-1	CASSPSIGTANNYGYTF	TGTGCCAGCAGTCCGTCAATCGGGACAGCTAATAACTATGGCTACACCTTC
TRBD2	-	TRBJ2-1	TRBV19	CASTSGSYNEQFF	TGTGCCAGTACTAGCGGATCCTACAATGAGCAGTTCTTC
TRBD1	-	TRBJ2-4	TRBV6-2/TRBV6-3	CASSDRGRNIQYF	TGTGCCAGCAGTGACAGGGGTAGGAACATTCAGTACTTC
-	-	TRBJ2-7	TRBV9	CASSPGWPRYEQYF	TGTGCCAGTTCTCCAGGGTGGCCGCGCTACGAGCAGTACTTC
-	-	TRBJ1-6	TRBV6-5	CATRWSSPPLHF	TGTGCCACCCGTTGGAGCTCCCCACCCCTCCACTTT
-	-	TRBJ1-1	TRBV3-1/TRBV3-2	CASSQGLTALMNTEAFF	TGTGCCAGCAGCCAAGGTTTGACAGCCCTTATGAACACTGAAGCTTTCTTT
TRBD1	-	TRBJ1-6	TRBV2	CASSVLPDRGGSPLHF	TGTGCCAGCAGTGTCCTCCCTGACAGGGGGGGTTCACCCCTCCACTTT
-	-	TRBJ2-1	TRBV2	CASSGLGIGRVRDEQFF	TGTGCCAGCAGTGGCCTTGGGATCGGGAGAGTCAGGGATGAGCAGTTCTTC
-	-	TRBJ1-1	TRBV19	CASSIIGAAFF	TGTGCCAGTAGTATCATAGGGGCAGCTTTCTTT
TRBD2	-	TRBJ2-3	TRBV2	CASILLAEPTDTQYF	TGTGCCAGCATTCTACTAGCGGAACCAACAGATACGCAGTATTTT
-	-	TRBJ2-3	TRBV10-3	CAIRGRSTDTQYF	TGTGCCATCAGGGGGCGCAGCACAGATACGCAGTATTTT
-	-	TRBJ2-2	TRBV24-1	CATTSRGRGELFF	TGTGCCACCACTTCCAGGGGACGTGGGGAGCTGTTTTTT
TRBD1	-	TRBJ2-7	TRBV27	CASSSGTGVPYEQYF	TGTGCCAGCAGTTCCGGGACAGGGGTGCCCTACGAGCAGTACTTC
-	-	TRBJ1-3	TRBV5-8	CASSPPLEAGNTIYF	TGTGCCAGCAGCCCGCCTTTGGAGGCTGGAAACACCATATATTTT
TRBD1	-	TRBJ1-5	TRBV28	CASSLDRVQPQHF	TGTGCCAGCAGCTTGGACAGGGTTCAGCCCCAGCATTTT
-	once	TRBJ2-1	TRBV19	CASSIRTKEQFF	TGTGCCAGTAGTATCCGGACAAAGGAGCAGTTCTTC
-	-	TRBJ2-2	TRBV5-5	CASSLHTHTGELFF	TGTGCCAGCAGCTTGCACACACACACCGGGGAGCTGTTTTTT
TRBD2	-	TRBJ2-2	TRBV11-1	CASSISGSFGGELFF	TGTGCCAGCAGCATAAGCGGGAGCTTCGGCGGGGAGCTGTTTTTT
TRBD1	once	TRBJ2-2	TRBV9	CASSGWTGATGELFF	TGTGCCAGCAGCGGTTGGACAGGAGCCACCGGGGAGCTGTTTTTT